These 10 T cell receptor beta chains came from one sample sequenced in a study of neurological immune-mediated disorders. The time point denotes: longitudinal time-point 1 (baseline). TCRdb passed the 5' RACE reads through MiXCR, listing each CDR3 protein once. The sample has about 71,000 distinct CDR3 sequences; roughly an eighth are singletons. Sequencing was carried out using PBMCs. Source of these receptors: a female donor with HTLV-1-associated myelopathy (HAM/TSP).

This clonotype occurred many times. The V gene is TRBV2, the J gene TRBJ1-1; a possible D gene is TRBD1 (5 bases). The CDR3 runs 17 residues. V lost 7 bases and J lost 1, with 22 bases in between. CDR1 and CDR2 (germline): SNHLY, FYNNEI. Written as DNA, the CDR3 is TGTGCCAGCACGCCCGCACTTTTGGGACGGACGAACACTGAAGCTTTCTTT. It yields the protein CASTPALLGRTNTEAFF. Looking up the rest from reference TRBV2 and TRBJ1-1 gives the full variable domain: EPEVTQTPSHQVTQMGQEVILRCVPISNHLYFYWYRQILGQKVEFLVSFYNNEISEKSEIFDDQFSVERPDGSNFTLKIRSTKLEDSAMYFCASTPALLGRTNTEAFFGQGTRLTVV.

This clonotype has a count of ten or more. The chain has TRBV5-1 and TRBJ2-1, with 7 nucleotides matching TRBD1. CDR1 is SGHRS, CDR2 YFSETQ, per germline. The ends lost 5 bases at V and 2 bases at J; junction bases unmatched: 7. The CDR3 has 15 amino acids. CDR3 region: CASSPGTETYNEQFF. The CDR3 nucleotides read TGCGCCAGCAGTCCTGGGACAGAGACCTACAATGAGCAGTTCTTC.

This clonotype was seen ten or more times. CDR3 nucleotides: TGTGCCAGCAGTTTAACCCAGGGTGGTGGCTACACCTTC. Its protein product is CASSLTQGGGYTF. The chain carries TRBV28 and TRBJ1-2; D perhaps matches TRBD1 (5 bases). The CDR3 spans 13 residues. Trimming left V 2 bases short and J 7 bases short, with 11 bases between. Per the germline V gene, CDR1 is MDHEN and CDR2 is SYDVKM.

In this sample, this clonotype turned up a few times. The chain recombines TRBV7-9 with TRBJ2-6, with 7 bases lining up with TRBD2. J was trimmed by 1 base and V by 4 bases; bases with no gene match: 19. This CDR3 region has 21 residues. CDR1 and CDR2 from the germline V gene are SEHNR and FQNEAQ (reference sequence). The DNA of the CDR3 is TGTGCCAGCAGCTCCACCCACCAGAAGGGAGGGGACGCTTCTGGGGCCAACGTCCTGACTTTC. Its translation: CASSSTHQKGGDASGANVLTF.

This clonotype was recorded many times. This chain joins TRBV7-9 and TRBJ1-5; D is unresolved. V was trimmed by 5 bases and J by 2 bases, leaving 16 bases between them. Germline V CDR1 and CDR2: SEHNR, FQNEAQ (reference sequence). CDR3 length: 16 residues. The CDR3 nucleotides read TGTGCCAGCAGCCAAGGTGTCTACGAGGGCAATCAGCCCCAGCATTTT. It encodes CASSQGVYEGNQPQHF.

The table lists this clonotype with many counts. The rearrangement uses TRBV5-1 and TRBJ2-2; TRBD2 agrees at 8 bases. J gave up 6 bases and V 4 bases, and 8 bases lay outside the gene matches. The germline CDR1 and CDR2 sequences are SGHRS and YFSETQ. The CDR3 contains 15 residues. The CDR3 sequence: CASSPSGGQAGELFF. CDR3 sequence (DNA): TGCGCCAGCAGCCCAAGCGGGGGCCAGGCCGGGGAGCTGTTTTTT.

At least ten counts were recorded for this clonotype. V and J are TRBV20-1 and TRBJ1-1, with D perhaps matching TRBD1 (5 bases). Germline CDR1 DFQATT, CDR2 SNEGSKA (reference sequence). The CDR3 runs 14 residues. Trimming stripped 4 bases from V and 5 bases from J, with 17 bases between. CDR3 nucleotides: TGCAGTGCTATTAGTGGGGCCTTAGGGACTGAAGCTTTCTTT. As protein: CSAISGALGTEAFF.

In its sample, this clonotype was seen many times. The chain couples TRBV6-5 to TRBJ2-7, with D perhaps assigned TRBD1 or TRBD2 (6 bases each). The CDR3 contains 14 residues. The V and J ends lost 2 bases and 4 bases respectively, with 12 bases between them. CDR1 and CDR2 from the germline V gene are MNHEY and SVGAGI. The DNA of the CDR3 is TGTGCCAGCAGTTACGGCAGGGGACTTTACGAGCAGTACTTC. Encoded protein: CASSYGRGLYEQYF.

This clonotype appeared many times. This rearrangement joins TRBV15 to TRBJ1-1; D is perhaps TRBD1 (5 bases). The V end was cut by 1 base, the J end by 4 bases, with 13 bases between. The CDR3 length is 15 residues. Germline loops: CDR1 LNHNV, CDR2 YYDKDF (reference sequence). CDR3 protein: CATSRVVWGSTEAFF. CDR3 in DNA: TGTGCCACCAGCAGAGTAGTGTGGGGGAGCACTGAAGCTTTCTTT.

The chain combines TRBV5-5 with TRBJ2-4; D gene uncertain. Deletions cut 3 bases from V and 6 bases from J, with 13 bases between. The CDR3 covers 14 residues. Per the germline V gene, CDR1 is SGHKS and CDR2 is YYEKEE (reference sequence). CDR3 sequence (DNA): TGTGCCAGCAGCTCAAGGCAGGACGGAAACATTCAGTACTTC. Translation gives CASSSRQDGNIQYF.